The clone carrying this T cell receptor beta chain was counted once. V was clipped by 4 bases and J by 2 bases, with 18 bases between them. The CDR3 is made up of 16 amino acids. Germline V CDR1 and CDR2: SGHRS, YFSETQ. These data belong to a study of PD-L1 blockade in urothelial cancer. Indicated time point: pretreatment peripheral blood. Locally advanced or metastatic urothelial carcinoma affected all patients. Some clones are missing from TCRdb's copy, which holds only in-frame ones; the method was immunoSEQ multiplex PCR. The sample has around 100,000 clones, roughly 84% seen once. The source is a man aged 55 to 70 with urothelial cancer. The sequenced sample was PBMCs, obtained around atezolizumab (anti-PD-L1) treatment. The chain combines TRBV5-1 with TRBJ2-5, with D possibly TRBD2 on 6 matching bases. DNA for the CDR3: TGCGCCAGCAGCGGGAGGACGGGCCTTGTTCAAGAGACCCAGTACTTC. Protein: CASSGRTGLVQETQYF.